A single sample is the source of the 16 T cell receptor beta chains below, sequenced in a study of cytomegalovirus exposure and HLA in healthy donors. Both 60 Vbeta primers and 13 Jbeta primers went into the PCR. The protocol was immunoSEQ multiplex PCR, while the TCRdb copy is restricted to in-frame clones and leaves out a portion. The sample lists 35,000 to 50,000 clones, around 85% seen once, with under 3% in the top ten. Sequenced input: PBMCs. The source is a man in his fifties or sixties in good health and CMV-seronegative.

The CDR3 DNA reads TGCAGCGTTGAAAAGGGACAGGGGGCGACTAACTATGGCTACACCTTC. Its protein product is CSVEKGQGATNYGYTF. The chain has TRBV29-1 and TRBJ1-2; 12 positions agree with TRBD1. The CDR3 consists of 16 residues. Germline V gene sequence: CDR1 SQVTM, CDR2 ANQGSEA. J was trimmed by 0 bases and V by 2 bases; bases with no gene match: 4.

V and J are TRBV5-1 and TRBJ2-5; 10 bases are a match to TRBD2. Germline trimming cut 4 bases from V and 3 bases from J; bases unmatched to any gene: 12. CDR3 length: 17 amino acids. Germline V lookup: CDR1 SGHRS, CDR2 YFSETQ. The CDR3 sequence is CASSLLVSSGSEETQYF. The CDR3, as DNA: TGCGCCAGCAGCCTGCTGGTGTCTAGCGGGAGTGAAGAGACCCAGTACTTC.

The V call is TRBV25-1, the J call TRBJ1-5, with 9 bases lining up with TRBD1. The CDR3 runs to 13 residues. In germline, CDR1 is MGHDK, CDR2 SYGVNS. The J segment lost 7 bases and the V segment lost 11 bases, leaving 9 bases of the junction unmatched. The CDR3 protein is CASGGQGLQPQHF. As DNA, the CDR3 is TGTGCCTCCGGAGGACAGGGGTTGCAGCCCCAGCATTTT.

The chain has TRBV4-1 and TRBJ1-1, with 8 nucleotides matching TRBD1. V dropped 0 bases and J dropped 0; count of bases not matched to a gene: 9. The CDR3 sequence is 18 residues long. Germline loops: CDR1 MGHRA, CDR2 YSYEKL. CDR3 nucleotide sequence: TGCGCCAGCAGCCAAGAACCAGGGGGCTATATCATGAACACTGAAGCTTTCTTT. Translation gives CASSQEPGGYIMNTEAFF.

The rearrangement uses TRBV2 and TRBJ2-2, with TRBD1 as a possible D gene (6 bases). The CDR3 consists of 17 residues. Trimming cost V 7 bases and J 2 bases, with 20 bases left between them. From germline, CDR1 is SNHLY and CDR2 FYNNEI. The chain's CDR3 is CASIRSLHGTNTGELFF. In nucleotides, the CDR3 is TGTGCCAGCATCCGATCCCTCCACGGGACAAACACCGGGGAGCTGTTTTTT.

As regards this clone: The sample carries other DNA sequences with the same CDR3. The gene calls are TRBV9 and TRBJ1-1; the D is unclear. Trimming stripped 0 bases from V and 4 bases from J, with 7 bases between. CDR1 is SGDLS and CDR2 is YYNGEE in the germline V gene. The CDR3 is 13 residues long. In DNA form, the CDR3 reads TGTGCCAGCAGCGTAGGCGGGAGCACTGAAGCTTTCTTT. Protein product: CASSVGGSTEAFF.

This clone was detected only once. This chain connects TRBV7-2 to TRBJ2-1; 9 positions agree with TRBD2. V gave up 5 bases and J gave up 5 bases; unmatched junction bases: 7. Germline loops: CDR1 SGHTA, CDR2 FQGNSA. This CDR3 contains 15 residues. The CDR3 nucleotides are TGTGCCAGCAGCCCCCAGATAGCGGGGGACAATGAGCAGTTCTTC. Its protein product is CASSPQIAGDNEQFF.

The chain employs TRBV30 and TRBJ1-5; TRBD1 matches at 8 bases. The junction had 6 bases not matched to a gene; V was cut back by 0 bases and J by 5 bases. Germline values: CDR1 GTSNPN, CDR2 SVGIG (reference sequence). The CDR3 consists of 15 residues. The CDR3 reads CAWSVGTGGDQPQHF. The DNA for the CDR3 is TGTGCCTGGAGTGTAGGAACAGGGGGGGATCAGCCCCAGCATTTT.

CDR3 in DNA: TGCGCCAGCATGATAGCGGGAGTCTACAATGAGCAGTTCTTC. This translates into CASMIAGVYNEQFF. The V gene is TRBV5-1, the J gene TRBJ2-1, with 9 bases fitting TRBD2. From germline, CDR1 is SGHRS and CDR2 YFSETQ. V trimming: 6 bases; J trimming: 3 bases; junction bases outside the gene matches: 4. The CDR3 covers 14 residues.

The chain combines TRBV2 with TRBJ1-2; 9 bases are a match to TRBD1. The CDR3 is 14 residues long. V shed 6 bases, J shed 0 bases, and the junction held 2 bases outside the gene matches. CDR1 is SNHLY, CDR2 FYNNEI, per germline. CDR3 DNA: TGTGCCAGCAGCGGGGACAGGGCTAACTATGGCTACACCTTC. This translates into CASSGDRANYGYTF.

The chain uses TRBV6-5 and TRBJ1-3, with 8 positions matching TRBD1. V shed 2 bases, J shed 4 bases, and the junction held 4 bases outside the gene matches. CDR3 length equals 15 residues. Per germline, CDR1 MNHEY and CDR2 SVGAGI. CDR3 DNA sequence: TGTGCCAGCAGTTACCGACAGGGGCAAGGAAACACCATATATTTT. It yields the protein CASSYRQGQGNTIYF.

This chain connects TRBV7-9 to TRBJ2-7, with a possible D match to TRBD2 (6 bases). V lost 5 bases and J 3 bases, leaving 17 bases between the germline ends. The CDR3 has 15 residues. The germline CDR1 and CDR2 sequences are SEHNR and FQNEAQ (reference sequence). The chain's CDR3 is CASSPLRAGIYEQYF. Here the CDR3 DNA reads TGTGCCAGCAGCCCCCTGCGAGCGGGTATCTACGAGCAGTACTTC.

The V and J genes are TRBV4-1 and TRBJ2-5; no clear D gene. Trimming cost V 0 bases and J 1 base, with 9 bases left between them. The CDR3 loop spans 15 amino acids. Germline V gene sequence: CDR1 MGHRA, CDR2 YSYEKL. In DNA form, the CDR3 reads TGCGCCAGCAGCCAAGAGAGACTGGTCCAAGAGACCCAGTACTTC. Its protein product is CASSQERLVQETQYF.

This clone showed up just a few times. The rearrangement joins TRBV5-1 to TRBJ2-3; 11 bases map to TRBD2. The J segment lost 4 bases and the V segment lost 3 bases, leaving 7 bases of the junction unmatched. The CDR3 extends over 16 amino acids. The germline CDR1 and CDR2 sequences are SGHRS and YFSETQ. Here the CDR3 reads CASSSRILAGADTQYF. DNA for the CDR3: TGCGCCAGCAGCTCTAGAATACTAGCGGGAGCAGATACGCAGTATTTT.

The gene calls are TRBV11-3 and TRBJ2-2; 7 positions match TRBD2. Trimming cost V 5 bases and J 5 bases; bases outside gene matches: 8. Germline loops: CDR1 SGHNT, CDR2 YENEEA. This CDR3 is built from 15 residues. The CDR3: CASSLKGGRTGELFF. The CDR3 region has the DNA TGTGCCAGCAGCCTTAAGGGAGGGAGGACCGGGGAGCTGTTTTTT.

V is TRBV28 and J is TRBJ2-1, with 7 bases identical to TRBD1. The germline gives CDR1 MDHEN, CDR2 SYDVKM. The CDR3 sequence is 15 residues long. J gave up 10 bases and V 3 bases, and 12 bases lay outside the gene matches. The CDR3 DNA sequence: TGTGCCAGCAGTTTTCTGCTCGGGACAGTCAACGAGCAGTTCTTC. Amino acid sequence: CASSFLLGTVNEQFF.